The 23 T cell receptor beta chains below all came from one sample that was sequenced in a study of T cells expressing NK-cell markers. From the 5' RACE reads, TCRdb lists one entry per CDR3 protein and no DNA. The repertoire shows around 470,000 distinct CDR3 sequences; the top ten hold under 1.5%. Sequenced material: blood T cells: a sorted CD56 or NKG2C T cell subset, CD4+ or CD8+ T cells, or bulk PBMC T cells (not recorded which). These receptor sequences come from a woman aged 45-59 years in good health.

V usage is TRBV6-6 and J usage is TRBJ1-1; TCRdb gives TRBD1 as the D gene, but with no DNA this cannot be confirmed. Germline-derived CDR1 and CDR2 are MNHNY and SVGAGI (reference sequence). The CDR3 covers 14 residues. CDR3: CASSYLGHRAEAFF.

V and J are TRBV5-1 and TRBJ2-1; checking the TCRdb D call of TRBD2 is not possible without DNA. This CDR3 contains 19 residues. Germline V gene sequence: CDR1 SGHRS, CDR2 YFSETQ. The CDR3 is CASSLAVLSLGSGNNEQFF. The full variable domain, its missing parts supplied by reference TRBV5-1 and TRBJ2-1, is KAGVTQTPRYLIKTRGQQVTLSCSPISGHRSVSWYQQTPGQGLQFLFEYFSETQRNKGNFPGRFSGRQFSNSRSEMNVSTLELGDSALYLCASSLAVLSLGSGNNEQFFGPGTRLTVL.

V gene TRBV12-3 or TRBV12-4 combines with J gene TRBJ2-5; TCRdb calls TRBD2, which cannot be checked without DNA. The CDR3 runs 17 residues. CDR3 amino acids: CASSLALRSGRTETQYF.

V usage is TRBV5-6 and J usage is TRBJ2-3. This CDR3 comprises 13 residues. The germline gives CDR1 SGHDT, CDR2 YYEEEE. The CDR3: CASSWEGPDTQYF.

V usage is TRBV5-1 and J usage is TRBJ2-7; lacking DNA, the TRBD1 call made by TCRdb goes unchecked. The CDR3 is 16 amino acids. From germline, CDR1 is SGHRS and CDR2 YFSETQ. The CDR3 loop is CASSWTLTGNSYEQYF.

The chain has TRBV20-1 and TRBJ2-4; TCRdb picks TRBD1, but there is no DNA to check that call. Germline CDR1 and CDR2: DFQATT and SNEGSKA (reference sequence). CDR3 length equals 14 residues. The chain's CDR3 is CSAEAGTVKNIQYF.

The chain carries TRBV2 and TRBJ2-5; with no DNA, the TCRdb D assignment of TRBD1 cannot be verified. CDR3 size: 14 residues. Germline-derived CDR1 and CDR2 are SNHLY and FYNNEI. This CDR3 is CASPLTARKETQYF.

The chain has TRBV5-1 and TRBJ1-1; TCRdb's D call of TRBD1 is untestable without DNA. There are 15 residues in the CDR3. Germline V gene data show CDR1 as SGHRS and CDR2 as YFSETQ. The CDR3 sequence: CASSPRGLGDTEAFF.

The chain combines TRBV5-1 with TRBJ2-4; as DNA is missing, the TRBD1 call by TCRdb cannot be tested. CDR3 length: 16 residues. CDR1 SGHRS and CDR2 YFSETQ come from the germline V gene. The chain's CDR3 is CASSFGTGGSKNIQYF.

The genes are TRBV7-9 and TRBJ2-6. The CDR3 is made up of 17 amino acids. Per germline, CDR1 SEHNR and CDR2 FQNEAQ (reference sequence). The CDR3 sequence: CASSLRTTASGANVLTF. The full variable domain, its missing parts supplied by reference TRBV7-9 and TRBJ2-6, is DTGVSQNPRHKITKRGQNVTFRCDPISEHNRLYWYRQTLGQGPEFLTYFQNEAQLEKSRLLSDRFSAERPKGSFSTLEIQRTEQGDSAMYLCASSLRTTASGANVLTFGAGSRLTVL.

This rearrangement joins TRBV7-9 to TRBJ2-3; TCRdb's D gene call, TRBD2, goes unchecked for lack of DNA. Germline V CDR1 and CDR2: SEHNR, FQNEAQ (reference sequence). This CDR3 has 18 amino acids. The CDR3 is CASSLNHPGLRGADTQYF. Based on the CDR3 plus reference TRBV7-9 and TRBJ2-3, the full variable domain is DTGVSQNPRHKITKRGQNVTFRCDPISEHNRLYWYRQTLGQGPEFLTYFQNEAQLEKSRLLSDRFSAERPKGSFSTLEIQRTEQGDSAMYLCASSLNHPGLRGADTQYFGPGTRLTVL.

The chain combines TRBV6-6 with TRBJ2-1; TCRdb indicates TRBD2, and absent DNA this call remains unverified. The CDR3 contains 12 residues. Germline V gene sequence: CDR1 MNHNY, CDR2 SVGAGI (reference sequence). Here the CDR3 reads CASRDGRLEQFF.

This chain connects TRBV20-1 to TRBJ2-1; TCRdb's D call, TRBD2, is unchecked because there is no DNA. This CDR3 contains 15 residues. Germline-derived CDR1 and CDR2 are DFQATT and SNEGSKA (reference sequence). The CDR3 region is CSAGLALGSYNEQFF.

The chain is built from TRBV15 and TRBJ2-1; TCRdb's D gene call, TRBD1, goes unchecked for lack of DNA. The CDR3 has 15 amino acids. Germline V gene sequence: CDR1 LNHNV, CDR2 YYDKDF (reference sequence). CDR3: CATSRHKGQSNEQFF.

This chain links TRBV5-1 with TRBJ2-4. This CDR3 comprises 11 residues. CDR1 is SGHRS and CDR2 is YFSETQ in the germline V gene. The CDR3: CASKGSTIQYF.

The V gene is TRBV11-2, the J gene TRBJ1-1; no DNA is available, so the TRBD1 call from TCRdb remains unchecked. The CDR3 loop spans 15 amino acids. Germline lookup yields CDR1 SGHAT and CDR2 FQNNGV. CDR3 residues: CASRSWGDKNTEAFF.

V usage is TRBV5-1 and J usage is TRBJ2-7; TCRdb outputs TRBD1, but without DNA this stays unchecked. Germline CDR1 and CDR2: SGHRS and YFSETQ. CDR3 length: 15 residues. The CDR3: CASSPQGEGAYEQYF.

The chain is built from TRBV12-3 or TRBV12-4 and TRBJ1-4. The CDR3 loop spans 11 amino acids. The CDR3 loop reads CASGVNEKLFF.

Here the CDR3 reads CASRVQGTGAEAFF. The V call is TRBV5-4, the J call TRBJ1-1; TCRdb indicates TRBD1, and absent DNA this call remains unverified. The germline CDR1 and CDR2 sequences are SGHNT and YYREEE (reference sequence). The CDR3 has 14 residues.

The CDR3: CASSHAGGPLEQFF. The rearrangement joins TRBV3-1 to TRBJ2-1; the D call from TCRdb, TRBD2, cannot be confirmed without DNA. The CDR3 has 14 residues. Per germline, CDR1 LGHDT and CDR2 YNNKEL (reference sequence).

The chain links TRBV29-1 to TRBJ1-1. The germline CDR1 and CDR2 sequences are SQVTM and ANQGSEA. This CDR3 region has 13 residues. The chain's CDR3 is CCLRRGVGTEAFF.

The chain has TRBV5-1 and TRBJ2-1; TCRdb indicates TRBD2, and absent DNA this call remains unverified. CDR3 size: 14 residues. CDR1 and CDR2 from the germline V gene are SGHRS and YFSETQ. The CDR3 spells CASGGNGRSNEQFF.

The chain links TRBV5-1 to TRBJ2-3; as DNA is missing, the TRBD1 call by TCRdb cannot be tested. CDR3 length equals 15 residues. Germline V gene sequence: CDR1 SGHRS, CDR2 YFSETQ. CDR3 loop: CASSPGQPSTDTQYF.